The 10 T cell receptor beta chains listed next were all sequenced from one sample in a study of OX40 agonist ivuxolimab in advanced cancers. Here immunoSEQ multiplex PCR was the method, and the copy in TCRdb shows in-frame clones only, minus some. The table records around 65,000 clones, 88% of them present only once. The specimen was CD4+ or CD8+ T cells sorted from blood, collected in a trial of the OX40 agonist ivuxolimab. The receptors were sampled from an adult with an advanced solid tumor such as melanoma, head and neck, liver or kidney cancer.

The rearrangement joins TRBV20-1 to TRBJ2-3; D gene ambiguous. The germline gives CDR1 DFQATT, CDR2 SNEGSKA (reference sequence). V dropped 6 bases and J dropped 5 bases, with 9 bases sitting between them. The CDR3 has 11 residues. The CDR3 sequence is CSASRLDTQYF. The CDR3 DNA reads as TGCAGTGCCAGCCGGTTAGATACGCAGTATTTT.

The V call is TRBV7-2, the J call TRBJ2-3; D not resolved. CDR1 SGHTA and CDR2 FQGNSA come from the germline V gene. The V gene lost 1 base and the J gene lost 3 bases, with 11 bases spanning the gap. The CDR3 extends over 15 amino acids. The DNA for the CDR3 is TGTGCCAGCAGCTTAGATTTTAGCTTTACAGATACGCAGTATTTT. The encoded protein is CASSLDFSFTDTQYF.

Details on this clone: At one boundary the junction diverges from the germline segment, which might be a read error. The chain combines TRBV9 with TRBJ2-1; D not resolved. CDR3 length: 15 amino acids. CDR1 SGDLS and CDR2 YYNGEE come from the germline V gene. CDR3 sequence: CASGVVAVQPNEQFF. The CDR3 coding sequence is TGTGCCAGCGGCGTAGTAGCAGTCCAGCCTAATGAGCAGTTCTTC.

The chain combines TRBV7-9 with TRBJ1-4, with TRBD1 matching 8 bases. Germline values: CDR1 SEHNR, CDR2 FQNEAQ (reference sequence). With V trimmed by 4 bases and J by 8 bases, 6 bases remained unmatched. The CDR3 spans 14 residues. Here the CDR3 reads CASSSGQEGEKLFF. The CDR3 region has the DNA TGTGCCAGCAGCTCGGGACAGGAGGGGGAAAAACTGTTTTTT.

V gene TRBV30 combines with J gene TRBJ1-5; D is uncertain. Trimming stripped 2 bases from V and 5 bases from J, with 10 bases between. Germline V gives CDR1 GTSNPN, CDR2 SVGIG (reference sequence). This CDR3 has 13 amino acids. The CDR3 sequence: CAWSQAADQPQHF. Written as DNA, the CDR3 is TGTGCCTGGAGTCAGGCAGCGGATCAGCCCCAGCATTTT.

This chain joins TRBV7-8 and TRBJ2-1, with TRBD1 as a possible D gene (6 bases). Germline loops: CDR1 SGHVS, CDR2 FQNEAQ. Between the trimmed V and J ends, which lost 5 bases and 3 bases, there was a span of 8 bases. This CDR3 comprises 13 residues. In nucleotides, the CDR3 is TGTGCCAGCAGCCAGGACAGCTACAATGAGCAGTTCTTC. This sequence encodes CASSQDSYNEQFF.

The chain joins TRBV9 to TRBJ2-3; 8 bases agree with TRBD1. J lost 8 bases, V lost 0 bases, and 8 bases had no gene match. The CDR3 totals 15 residues. Per germline, CDR1 SGDLS and CDR2 YYNGEE. The CDR3 bases are TGTGCCAGCAGCGTAGCTACAGGGGGGCGAGGTACGCAGTATTTT. This sequence encodes CASSVATGGRGTQYF. The full variable domain, completed using reference TRBV9 and TRBJ2-3, is DSGVTQTPKHLITATGQRVTLRCSPRSGDLSVYWYQQSLDQGLQFLIQYYNGEERAKGNILERFSAQQFPDLHSELNLSSLELGDSALYFCASSVATGGRGTQYFGPGTRLTVL.

This clone was observed a handful of times. V gene TRBV27 combines with J gene TRBJ2-6; tentatively, D is TRBD2 (5 bases). Deletions cut 3 bases from V and 3 bases from J, with 9 bases between. The CDR3 runs to 15 residues. Per germline, CDR1 MNHEY and CDR2 SMNVEV (reference sequence). The CDR3 here is CASSFSGVGANVLTF. DNA of the CDR3: TGTGCCAGCAGTTTCTCCGGGGTTGGGGCCAACGTCCTGACTTTC.

The genes are TRBV2 and TRBJ2-1; 13 bases line up with TRBD2. CDR1 is SNHLY, CDR2 FYNNEI, per germline. J was trimmed by 0 bases and V by 8 bases; bases with no gene match: 7. This CDR3 contains 17 residues. The CDR3 nucleotides read TGTGCCAGCGCGGGACTAGCGGGACAGACCTCCTACAATGAGCAGTTCTTC. Its protein is CASAGLAGQTSYNEQFF.

The chain couples TRBV7-8 to TRBJ2-7, with TRBD1 as a possible D gene (6 bases). Germline CDR1 reads SGHVS; CDR2 reads FQNEAQ. The germline V and J ends were trimmed by 4 bases and 4 bases, with 17 bases remaining between them. CDR3 size: 15 residues. The CDR3 DNA sequence: TGTGCCAGCAGCTGGGATAGTGGACAGCAGTACGAGCAGTACTTC. Amino acids: CASSWDSGQQYEQYF.